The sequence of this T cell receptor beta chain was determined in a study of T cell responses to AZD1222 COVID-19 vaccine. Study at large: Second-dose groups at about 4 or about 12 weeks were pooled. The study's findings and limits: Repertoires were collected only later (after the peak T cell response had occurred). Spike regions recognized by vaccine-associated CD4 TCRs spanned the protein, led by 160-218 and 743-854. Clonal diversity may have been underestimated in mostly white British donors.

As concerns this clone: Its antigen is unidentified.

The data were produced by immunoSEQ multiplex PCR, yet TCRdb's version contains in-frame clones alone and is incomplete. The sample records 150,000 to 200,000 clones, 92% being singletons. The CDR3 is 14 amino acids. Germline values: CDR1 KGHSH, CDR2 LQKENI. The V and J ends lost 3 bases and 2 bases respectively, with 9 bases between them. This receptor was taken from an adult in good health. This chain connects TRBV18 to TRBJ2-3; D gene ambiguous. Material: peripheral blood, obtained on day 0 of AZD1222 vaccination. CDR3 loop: CASSPQAFTDTQYF. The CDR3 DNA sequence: TGTGCCAGCTCACCCCAGGCTTTCACAGATACGCAGTATTTT.